The rows below give T cell receptor beta chains drawn from one sample of a study of glioma-infiltrating T cells after dendritic cell vaccination. Repertoires were generated with immunoSEQ multiplex PCR, while TCRdb's copy carries only in-frame clones and drops some. Here the sample spans about 64,000 clones, roughly 80% being singletons. The sequences come from blood, collected before dendritic cell vaccination. The receptors shown here come from a human donor with glioblastoma. The CDR3 runs from the conserved cysteine through the conserved F or W. The D gene is left open where the match is weak. Where a row states a size, it is once, few, many or the class of an expanded clone; other rows omit it.

TRBV4-2	.	.	TRBJ2-5	TGTGCCAGCAGCCAAGGCCCTGACTTGTTTCAAGAGACCCAGTACTTC	CASSQGPDLFQETQYF
TRBV2	.	.	TRBJ1-3	TGTGCCAGCAGGGGAGGCTCTGGAAACACCATATATTTT	CASRGGSGNTIYF
TRBV5-1	TRBD1	.	TRBJ2-3	TGCGCCAGCAGCGCCTCACAGGGGATCACAGATACGCAGTATTTT	CASSASQGITDTQYF
TRBV7-9	TRBD1	.	TRBJ1-2	TGTGCCAGCAGCTTAATGACAGGGGATGGCTACACCTTC	CASSLMTGDGYTF
TRBV5-6	TRBD1	few	TRBJ1-3	TGTGCCAGCAGCCCGACAGGGGAGGGAAACACCATATATTTT	CASSPTGEGNTIYF
TRBV5-1	.	.	TRBJ1-3	TGCGCCAGCAGAACGGCAGGCGCTGGAAACACCATATATTTT	CASRTAGAGNTIYF
TRBV13	.	.	TRBJ1-1	TGTGCCAGCAGCTTATGGGGGGGAAGGACTGAAGCTTTCTTT	CASSLWGGRTEAFF
TRBV14	.	.	TRBJ1-2	TGTGCCAGCAGCCAACATCGTGCCGGGGGCTATGGCTACACCTTC	CASSQHRAGGYGYTF
TRBV10-2	TRBD1	.	TRBJ1-1	TGCGCCAGCAGTAAACCGGGACAGGGCACTGAAGCTTTCTTT	CASSKPGQGTEAFF
TRBV15	.	.	TRBJ2-5	TGTGCCACCAGCAGAGATCTTAGTGTCAGGGAGACCCAGTACTTC	CATSRDLSVRETQYF
TRBV5-1	TRBD2	.	TRBJ2-5	TGCGCCAGCCAGTCGGGGAGGGTACAAGAGACCCAGTACTTC	CASQSGRVQETQYF
TRBV19	TRBD2	.	TRBJ2-3	TGTGCCAGTAGTATGGGGGTGACGGGGGGGCCTGATACGCAGTATTTT	CASSMGVTGGPDTQYF
TRBV6-5	.	.	TRBJ2-3	TGTGCCAGCAGTTCCCCCCTCGAGATGCAGCAGTATTTT	CASSSPLEMQQYF
TRBV20-1	TRBD1	.	TRBJ2-7	TGCAGTGCTAGTTACAGGGGCGAGCAGTACTTC	CSASYRGEQYF
TRBV4-2	TRBD2	once	TRBJ2-5	TGTGCCAGCAGCCAAGATCCAGCGGGGGCAAAAGAGACCCAGTACTTC	CASSQDPAGAKETQYF
TRBV2	TRBD2	.	TRBJ2-1	TGTGCCAGCAGTATTAGCGGGGGGGCCAACTATGAGCAGTTCTTC	CASSISGGANYEQFF